This T cell receptor (beta chain) was recovered during a study of regulatory T cells in long-lasting Graves disease. Study results and caveats: Whereas new patients shared 966 public clonotypes, persistent patients shared more, at about 3,000. Persistent disease showed a preference for TRBV28, TRBJ1-2 and TRBJ2-5. A limited number of samples was an acknowledged limitation.

Described time point: persistent/refractory GD, antithyroid drugs over 5 years with positive TRAb. PBMCs provided the RNA from which the TCR library was made. This clonotype was recorded many times. The target antigen is unknown. Arm-PCR of CDR3 regions with iRepertoire HTBI primers generated TCR beta libraries. TCRdb re-called the multiplex PCR reads with MiXCR, one entry per CDR3 protein. In the table there are around 510,000 distinct CDR3 sequences, 20% to 25% of which are singletons. V was shortened by 0 bases and J by 4 bases, with 10 bases between the two germline ends. The CDR3 contains 15 residues. Germline CDR1 SGHNT, CDR2 YYREEE (reference sequence).

The chain joins TRBV5-4 to TRBJ2-2, with D possibly TRBD2 on 5 matching bases. The sequence derives from a female donor with Graves disease. The sequences come from peripheral blood mononuclear cells (PBMCs), collected when the disease was refractory, from a patient treated with antithyroid drugs. The CDR3 DNA reads TGTGCCAGCAGCTTGGACGGAGGTTTCACCGGGGAGCTGTTTTTT. It codes for CASSLDGGFTGELFF. Full variable domain (remainder filled in from reference TRBV5-4 and TRBJ2-2): ETGVTQSPTHLIKTRGQQVTLRCSSQSGHNTVSWYQQALGQGPQFIFQYYREEENGRGNFPPRFSGLQFPNYSSELNVNALELDDSALYLCASSLDGGFTGELFFGEGSRLTVL.